This entry concerns a single T cell receptor beta chain. The authors' processing: Cell counts per sample came from amplifying reference gene primers. Using immunoSEQ multiplex PCR, the repertoire was profiled, and TCRdb retains in-frame clones only, with some absent. The V and J calls and clone size come from that table; D and trimming were worked out from the DNA. The sample comprises more than 10,000 clones, about 93% of which are singletons, and about 28% rests with the top ten. V lost 2 bases and J lost 4, with 15 bases in between. Germline CDR1 MNHEY, CDR2 SVGEGT. The CDR3 totals 15 residues. This sample is drawn from a study of blood T cell repertoires in COVID-19. Study-wide background: COVID-19 samples, acute and convalescent, were from the United States, Italy and Spain. PBMCs, B-cell-depleted T cells, or T cells were the source of the cDNA or gDNA that made up the material.

Sample: peripheral blood. The source of this sequence is a woman in her seventies with active COVID-19. V gene TRBV6-2 or TRBV6-3 combines with J gene TRBJ2-7, with D uncertain. CDR3 DNA sequence: TGTGCCAGCAGTTACGGATTTGCGGCCAGTTACGAGCAGTACTTC. It encodes CASSYGFAASYEQYF.